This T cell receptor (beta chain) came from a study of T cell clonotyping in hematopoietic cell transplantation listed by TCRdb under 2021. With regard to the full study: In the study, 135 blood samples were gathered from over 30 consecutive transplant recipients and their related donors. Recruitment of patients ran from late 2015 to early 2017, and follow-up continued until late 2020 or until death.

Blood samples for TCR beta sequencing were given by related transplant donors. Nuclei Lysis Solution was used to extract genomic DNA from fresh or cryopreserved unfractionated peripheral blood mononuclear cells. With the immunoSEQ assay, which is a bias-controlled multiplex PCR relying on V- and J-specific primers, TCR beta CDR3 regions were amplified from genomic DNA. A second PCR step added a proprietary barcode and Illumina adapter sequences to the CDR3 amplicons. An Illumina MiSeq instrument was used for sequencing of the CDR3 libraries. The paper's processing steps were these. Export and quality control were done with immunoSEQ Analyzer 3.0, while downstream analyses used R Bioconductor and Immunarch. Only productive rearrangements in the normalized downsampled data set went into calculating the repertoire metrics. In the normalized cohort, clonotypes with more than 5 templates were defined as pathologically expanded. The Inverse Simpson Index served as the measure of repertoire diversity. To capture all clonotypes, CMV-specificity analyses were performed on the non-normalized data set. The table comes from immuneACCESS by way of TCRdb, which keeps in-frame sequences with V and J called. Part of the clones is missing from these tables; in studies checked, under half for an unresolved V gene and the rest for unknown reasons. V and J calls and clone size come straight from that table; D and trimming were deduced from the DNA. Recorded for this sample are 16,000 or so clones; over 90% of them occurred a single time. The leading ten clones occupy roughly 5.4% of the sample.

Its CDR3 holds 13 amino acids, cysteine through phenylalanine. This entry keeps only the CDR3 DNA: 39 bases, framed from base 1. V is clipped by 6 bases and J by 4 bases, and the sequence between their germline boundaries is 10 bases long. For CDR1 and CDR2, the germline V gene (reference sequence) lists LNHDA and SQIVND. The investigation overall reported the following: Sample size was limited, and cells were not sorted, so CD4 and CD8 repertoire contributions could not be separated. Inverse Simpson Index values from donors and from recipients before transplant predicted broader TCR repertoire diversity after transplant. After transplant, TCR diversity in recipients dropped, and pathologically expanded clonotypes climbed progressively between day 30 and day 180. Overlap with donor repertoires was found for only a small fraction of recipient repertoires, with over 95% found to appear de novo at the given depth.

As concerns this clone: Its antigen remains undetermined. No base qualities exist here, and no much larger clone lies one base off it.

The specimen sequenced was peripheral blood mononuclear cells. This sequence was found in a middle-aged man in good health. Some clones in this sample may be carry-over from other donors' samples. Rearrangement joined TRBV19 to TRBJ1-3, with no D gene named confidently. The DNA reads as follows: TGTGCCAGTAGAAGCAATCACGGAAACACCATATATTTT. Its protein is CASRSNHGNTIYF.